The 3 T cell receptor beta chains presented below share a single source sample, sequenced in a study of blood T cell repertoires in COVID-19. The table came from immunoSEQ multiplex PCR; TCRdb's copy has only in-frame clones and leaves some out. Here the sample spans 220,000 or so clones, less than 90% being singletons. The sample consisted of peripheral blood. The receptors originated from a woman aged 55-69 years who had recovered from COVID-19.

The chain combines TRBV24-1 with TRBJ1-4; D not resolved. The CDR3 sequence is 13 residues long. The germline V gene encodes CDR1 KGHDR and CDR2 SFDVKD. V was clipped by 12 bases and J by 4 bases, with 14 bases between them. The CDR3 sequence: CAASGVHNEKLFF. In DNA form, the CDR3 reads TGTGCCGCCTCCGGGGTCCATAATGAAAAACTGTTTTTT.

The chain carries TRBV19 and TRBJ1-6, with 7 positions matching TRBD1. There are 17 residues in the CDR3. The V gene's germline CDR1 is LNHDA and CDR2 SQIVND (reference sequence). Germline trimming cut 3 bases from V and 4 bases from J; bases unmatched to any gene: 9. Written as DNA, the CDR3 is TGTGCCAGTAGTATTGTGTCTTTGACAGGGTATAATTCACCCCTCCACTTT. Translating gives CASSIVSLTGYNSPLHF.

The chain employs TRBV4-1 and TRBJ2-3, with 9 bases matching TRBD2. CDR1 MGHRA and CDR2 YSYEKL come from the germline V gene. V lost 4 bases and J lost 5; bases outside the gene matches: 7. The CDR3 consists of 15 residues. In DNA form, the CDR3 reads TGCGCCAGCAGCCTCGGGACTAGCTATGGAGATACGCAGTATTTT. Protein: CASSLGTSYGDTQYF.